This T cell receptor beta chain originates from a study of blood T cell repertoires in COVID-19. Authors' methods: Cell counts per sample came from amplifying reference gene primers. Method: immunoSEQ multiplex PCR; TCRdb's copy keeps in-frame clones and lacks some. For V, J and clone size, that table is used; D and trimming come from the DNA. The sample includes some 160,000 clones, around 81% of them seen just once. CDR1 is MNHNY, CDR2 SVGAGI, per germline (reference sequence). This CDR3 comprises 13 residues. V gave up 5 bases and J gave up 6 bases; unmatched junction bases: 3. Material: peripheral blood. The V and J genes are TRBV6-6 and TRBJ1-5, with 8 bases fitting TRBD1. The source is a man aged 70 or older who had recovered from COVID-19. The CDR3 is CASSRQGSQPQHF. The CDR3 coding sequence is TGTGCCAGCAGTAGACAGGGGAGTCAGCCCCAGCATTTT.